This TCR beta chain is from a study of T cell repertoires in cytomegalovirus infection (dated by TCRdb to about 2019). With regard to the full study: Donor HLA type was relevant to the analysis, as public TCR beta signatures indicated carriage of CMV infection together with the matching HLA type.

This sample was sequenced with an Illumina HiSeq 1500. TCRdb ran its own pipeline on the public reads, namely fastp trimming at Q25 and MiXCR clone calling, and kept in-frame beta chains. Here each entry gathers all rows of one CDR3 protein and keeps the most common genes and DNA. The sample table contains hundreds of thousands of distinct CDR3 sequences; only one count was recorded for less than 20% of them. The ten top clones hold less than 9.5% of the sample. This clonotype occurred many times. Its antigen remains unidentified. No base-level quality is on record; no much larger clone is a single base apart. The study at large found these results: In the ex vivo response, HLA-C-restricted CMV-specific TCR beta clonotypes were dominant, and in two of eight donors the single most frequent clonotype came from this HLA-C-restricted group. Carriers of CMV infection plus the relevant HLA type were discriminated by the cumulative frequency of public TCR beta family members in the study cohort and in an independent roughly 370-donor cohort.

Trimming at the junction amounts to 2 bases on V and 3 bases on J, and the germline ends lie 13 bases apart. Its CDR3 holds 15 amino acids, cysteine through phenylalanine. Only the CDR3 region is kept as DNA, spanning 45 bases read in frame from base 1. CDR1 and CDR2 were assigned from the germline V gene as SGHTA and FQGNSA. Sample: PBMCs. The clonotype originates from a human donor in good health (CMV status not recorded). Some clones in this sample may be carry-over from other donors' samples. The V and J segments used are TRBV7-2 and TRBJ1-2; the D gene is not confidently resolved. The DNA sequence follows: TGTGCCAGCAGCTTAACTTTCGACAACTACTATGGCTACACCTTC. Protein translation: CASSLTFDNYYGYTF.